The TCR beta chain under discussion was sequenced for a study of T cells in Graves' hyperthyroidism and ophthalmopathy. Broader study findings: Ophthalmopathy was model-predicted a median about 6 months pre-onset.

On this clonotype: Its antigen is as yet unknown.

The germline gives CDR1 LNHDA, CDR2 SQIVND (reference sequence). V was trimmed by 11 bases and J by 9 bases, leaving 19 bases between them. The CDR3 length is 12 residues. Authors of the study amplified TCR beta CDR3 regions from RNA transcripts. When the TCR CDR3 underwent first-round RT-PCR, the HTBI primer set was used. TCRdb redid the calling of the multiplex PCR reads with MiXCR, one entry per CDR3 protein. The table lists about 740,000 distinct CDR3 sequences, roughly 15% of them singletons. Among the patients, aged 18 to 65, hyperthyroidism was newly diagnosed and had lasted under 2 months. Exclusion of patients followed from uncontrolled infection, other autoimmune disease, pregnancy or lactation. Fresh peripheral blood, about 9.6 ml, yielded the PBMCs.

This TCR was recovered from a woman between 18 and 29 years old with Graves' hyperthyroidism. The V call is TRBV19, the J call TRBJ1-1; D is perhaps TRBD1 (5 bases). Sequencing input: blood. The CDR3 coding sequence is TGTGCCGTCGAACCCCGGGACGATCAAGCTTTCTTT. Its translation is CAVEPRDDQAFF.